These T cell receptor beta chains were read from a single sample in a study of CD8 T cells in ankylosing spondylitis. MiXCR, applied by TCRdb to the 5' RACE reads, yields one record per CDR3 protein. This sample yields about 23,000 distinct CDR3 sequences, of which roughly 17% are seen a single time; 25% to 30% belongs to the top ten. Sequencing used blood. Every receptor here comes from a male donor with ankylosing spondylitis or in good health (not recorded which). CDR3s include the opening cysteine and the closing phenylalanine or tryptophan. Fields, in order: V gene, J gene, D gene, CDR3 protein. A D gene is named only where the DNA matches it firmly.

>TRBV5-1|TRBJ2-6|TRBD1
CASSPRQGLGSGANVLTF
>TRBV28|TRBJ2-7|TRBD1
CASSLSGQNYEQYF
>TRBV7-2|TRBJ1-5|TRBD1
CASNLFTGAGQPQHF
>TRBV7-2|TRBJ1-6|-
CASSLPRGGNSPLHF
>TRBV4-3|TRBJ2-3|-
CASSQGVVSDTQYF
>TRBV20-1|TRBJ2-3|-
CSASPMGSGYSTDTQYF
>TRBV20-1|TRBJ1-6|-
CSARQGYWNSPLHF
>TRBV20-1|TRBJ2-1|-
CSASSVRDSWFF
>TRBV25-1|TRBJ2-7|TRBD1
CASSEPGQGWDEQYF
>TRBV7-2|TRBJ1-1|-
CASSQGGILSTEAFF
>TRBV7-3|TRBJ2-2|-
CASSSTGTKGGELFF
>TRBV9|TRBJ2-6|TRBD1
CASSETGMDSGANVLTF
>TRBV29-1|TRBJ1-1|TRBD1
CSVRAQGAGNTEAFF
>TRBV12-3/TRBV12-4|TRBJ2-1|TRBD2
CASSPLAGVRNEQFF
>TRBV27|TRBJ1-2|-
CASGNAGAVKGYTF
>TRBV7-6|TRBJ2-6|-
CASSRKAHSGANVLTF
>TRBV5-6|TRBJ1-6|-
CASSLRGVGPRTYNSPLHF
>TRBV7-2|TRBJ2-7|TRBD2
CASSVTSGRQYF
>TRBV5-1|TRBJ2-7|TRBD1
CASSPGQGIYEQYF
>TRBV20-1|TRBJ2-7|TRBD2
CSARALSWRESPYEQYF
>TRBV4-3|TRBJ1-4|TRBD1
CASSQDAGTGNEKLFF
>TRBV7-6|TRBJ2-5|-
CASSLFGSVAQETQYF
>TRBV7-2|TRBJ1-4|-
CASSLAGWGEEKLFF
>TRBV28|TRBJ2-7|-
CASRSLYEQYF
>TRBV7-8|TRBJ2-4|-
CASSLNRRTENIQYF
>TRBV19|TRBJ2-2|-
CATNRDLTNTGELFF
>TRBV5-6|TRBJ2-6|-
CASSPGANVLTF
>TRBV6-2/TRBV6-3|TRBJ2-1|TRBD2
CASSSQREGRNEQFF
>TRBV20-1|TRBJ1-5|TRBD1
CSAWGRTGANQPQHF
>TRBV24-1|TRBJ2-2|-
CATSDLEPNTGELFF
>TRBV28|TRBJ2-7|TRBD1
CASSFAGGYEQYF
>TRBV28|TRBJ2-7|-
CASILTGTPTEQYF
>TRBV20-1|TRBJ2-5|TRBD2
CSAAIAGGVYRETQYF
>TRBV6-1|TRBJ2-2|TRBD1
CASSGYRGRAGELFF
>TRBV28|TRBJ1-1|-
CASRQGGTNTEAFF
>TRBV12-5|TRBJ1-2|-
CASAKGGPEDYGYTF
>TRBV7-2|TRBJ2-7|-
CASSLRQGLYEQYF
>TRBV7-2|TRBJ2-3|TRBD2
CASRLRLAGIDTQYF
>TRBV20-1|TRBJ2-1|TRBD2
CSARAPTSGSTYNEQFF
>TRBV20-1|TRBJ2-3|TRBD2
CSAISGLAGGTDTQYF
>TRBV20-1|TRBJ1-4|TRBD1
CSANIQGGDEKLFF
>TRBV18|TRBJ2-1|TRBD1
CASSSDRKVEQFF
>TRBV5-1|TRBJ1-1|-
CASSLTAGETEAFF
>TRBV7-2|TRBJ2-1|-
CASSYGGVSSYNEQFF
>TRBV6-2/TRBV6-3|TRBJ1-5|TRBD1
CASSTGTGRQPQHF
>TRBV20-1|TRBJ2-2|TRBD1
CSARTDRVGTGELFF
>TRBV7-2|TRBJ2-5|-
CASSLAVDSIQETQYF
>TRBV20-1|TRBJ1-4|-
CSAFRGDGNEKLFF
>TRBV4-3|TRBJ2-3|-
CASSHSSSTDTQYF
>TRBV13|TRBJ2-3|-
CASSLGPSPDTQYF
>TRBV7-9|TRBJ2-4|-
CASSPPYYKNIQYF
>TRBV7-3|TRBJ2-2|-
CASSLTRRGVDTGELFF
>TRBV29-1|TRBJ2-1|TRBD1
CSAQGGRIGNEQFF
>TRBV29-1|TRBJ2-1|-
CSVEGPTEGYNEQFF